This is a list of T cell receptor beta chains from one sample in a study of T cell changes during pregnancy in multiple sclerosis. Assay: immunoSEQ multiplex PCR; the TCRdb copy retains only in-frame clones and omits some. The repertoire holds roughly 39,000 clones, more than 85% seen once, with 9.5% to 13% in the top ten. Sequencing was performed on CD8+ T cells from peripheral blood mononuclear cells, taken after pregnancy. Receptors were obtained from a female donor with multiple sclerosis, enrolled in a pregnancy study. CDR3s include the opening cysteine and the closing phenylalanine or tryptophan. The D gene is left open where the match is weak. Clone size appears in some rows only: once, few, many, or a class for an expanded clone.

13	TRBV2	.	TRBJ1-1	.	CATQGRENTEAFF	TGTGCCACCCAGGGGAGGGAGAACACTGAAGCTTTCTTT
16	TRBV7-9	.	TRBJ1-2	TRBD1	CASRPITGDGGYGYTF	TGTGCCAGCAGACCCATTACAGGGGATGGCGGCTATGGCTACACCTTC
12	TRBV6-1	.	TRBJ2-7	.	CASTAGRSQQYF	TGTGCCAGCACCGCGGGCCGCTCCCAGCAGTACTTC
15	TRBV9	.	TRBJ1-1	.	CASSPQTYGVTEAFF	TGTGCCAGCAGCCCTCAGACATACGGGGTCACTGAAGCTTTCTTT
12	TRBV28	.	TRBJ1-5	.	CASSPFDQPQHF	TGTGCCAGCAGTCCCTTTGATCAGCCCCAGCATTTT
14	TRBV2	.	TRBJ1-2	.	CASREGPRGYGYTF	TGTGCCAGCAGGGAAGGGCCCCGGGGCTATGGCTACACCTTC
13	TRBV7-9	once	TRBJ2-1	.	CASSLALIDEQFF	TGTGCCAGCAGCTTAGCTCTTATCGATGAGCAGTTCTTC
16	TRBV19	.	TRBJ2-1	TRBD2	CASSMGGTQLKNEQFF	TGTGCCAGTAGTATGGGAGGGACCCAGCTCAAAAATGAGCAGTTCTTC
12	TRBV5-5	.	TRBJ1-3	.	CASSSTGNTIYF	TGTGCCAGCAGCTCTACTGGAAACACCATATATTTT
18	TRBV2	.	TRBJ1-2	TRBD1	CASSQLRDRAKANYGYTF	TGTGCCAGCAGTCAACTCCGGGACAGGGCTAAAGCTAACTATGGCTACACCTTC
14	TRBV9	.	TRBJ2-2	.	CASSAYRATGELFF	TGTGCCAGCAGCGCTTACAGGGCTACCGGGGAGCTGTTTTTT
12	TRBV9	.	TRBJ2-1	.	CASSLTEREQFF	TGTGCCAGCAGCTTGACCGAGCGAGAGCAGTTCTTC
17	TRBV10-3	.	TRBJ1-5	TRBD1	CAISESNSPGGDQPQHF	TGTGCCATCAGTGAGTCGAATTCCCCAGGGGGTGATCAGCCCCAGCATTTT
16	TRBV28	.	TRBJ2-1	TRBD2	CASSFPTSGLGGEQFF	TGTGCCAGCAGTTTTCCCACTAGCGGGTTGGGAGGTGAGCAGTTCTTC
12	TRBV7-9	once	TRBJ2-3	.	CASSPGPDTQYF	TGTGCCAGCAGCCCTGGGCCAGATACGCAGTATTTT
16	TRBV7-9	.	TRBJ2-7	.	CASSSRDTSPPYEQYF	TGTGCCAGCAGCTCCCGGGACACGAGCCCTCCCTACGAGCAGTACTTC
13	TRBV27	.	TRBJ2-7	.	CASSRKGEVEQYF	TGTGCCAGCAGTAGAAAAGGGGAGGTCGAGCAGTACTTC
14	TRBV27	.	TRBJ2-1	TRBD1	CASSRDRDGNEQFF	TGTGCCAGCAGTCGGGACAGGGATGGCAATGAGCAGTTCTTC
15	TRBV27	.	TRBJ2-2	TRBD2	CASSYLAGSTGELFF	TGTGCCAGCAGTTACCTAGCGGGCAGCACCGGGGAGCTGTTTTTT
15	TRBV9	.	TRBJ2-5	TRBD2	CASSVSRGGPETQYF	TGTGCCAGCAGCGTCTCGCGGGGGGGCCCAGAGACCCAGTACTTC
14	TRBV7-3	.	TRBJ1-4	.	CASSLRSGNEKLFF	TGTGCCAGCAGCTTAAGGTCAGGTAATGAAAAACTGTTTTTT
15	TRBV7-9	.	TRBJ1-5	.	CASSLEGGSNQPQHF	TGTGCCAGCAGCTTAGAGGGAGGTAGCAATCAGCCCCAGCATTTT
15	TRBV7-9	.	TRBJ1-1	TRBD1	CASSLGTGGRTEAFF	TGTGCCAGCAGCTTAGGGACAGGGGGAAGGACTGAAGCTTTCTTT
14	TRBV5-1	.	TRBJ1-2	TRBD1	CASSSNDRAYGYTF	TGCGCCAGCAGCTCCAATGACAGGGCCTATGGCTACACCTTC
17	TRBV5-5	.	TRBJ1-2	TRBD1	CASSLAIGAGGKEDYTF	TGTGCCAGCAGCTTGGCAATCGGGGCAGGGGGGAAAGAAGACTACACCTTC
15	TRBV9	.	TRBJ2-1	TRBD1	CASSARDRSYNEQFF	TGTGCCAGCAGCGCCCGGGACAGGTCTTACAATGAGCAGTTCTTC
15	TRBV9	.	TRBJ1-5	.	CASSVGADSNQPQHF	TGTGCCAGCAGCGTAGGGGCAGATAGCAATCAGCCCCAGCATTTT
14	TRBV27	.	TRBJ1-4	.	CASSPYSDRLGLFF	TGTGCCAGCAGCCCTTATTCTGACAGGTTAGGACTGTTTTTT
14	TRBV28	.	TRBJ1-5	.	CASTVTGMGQPQHF	TGTGCCAGCACCGTAACAGGGATGGGACAGCCCCAGCATTTT
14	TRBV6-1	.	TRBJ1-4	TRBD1	CASSYDRVVEKLFF	TGTGCCAGCAGTTATGACAGGGTCGTGGAAAAACTGTTTTTT
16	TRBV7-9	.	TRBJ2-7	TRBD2	CASSSITGRGWDEQYF	TGTGCCAGCAGCTCCATAACGGGGAGGGGATGGGACGAGCAGTACTTC
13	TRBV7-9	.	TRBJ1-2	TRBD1	CASSFPGQDGYTF	TGTGCCAGCAGCTTCCCGGGACAGGATGGCTACACCTTC
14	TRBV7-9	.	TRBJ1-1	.	CASSLIQASGEAFF	TGTGCCAGCAGCCTAATACAGGCGTCTGGTGAAGCTTTCTTT
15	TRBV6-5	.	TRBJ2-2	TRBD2	CASSYSGRGTGELFF	TGTGCCAGCAGTTACAGCGGGAGGGGTACCGGGGAGCTGTTTTTT
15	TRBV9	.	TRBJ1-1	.	CASSLLGQRNTEAFF	TGTGCCAGCAGCCTCCTTGGACAGCGGAACACTGAAGCTTTCTTT
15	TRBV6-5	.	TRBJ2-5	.	CASSSDRSLRIPQYF	TGTGCCAGCAGTTCCGACAGGTCTTTACGGATTCCCCAGTACTTC
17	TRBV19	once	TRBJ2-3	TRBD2	CASSIGTSGIPTDTQYF	TGTGCCAGTAGTATAGGGACTAGCGGGATTCCCACAGATACGCAGTATTTT
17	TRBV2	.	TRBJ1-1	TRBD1	CASRSRDRGRQNTEAFF	TGTGCCAGCAGGTCCCGGGACAGGGGGAGGCAGAACACTGAAGCTTTCTTT
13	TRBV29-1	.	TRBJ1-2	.	CSVEDRVDYGYTF	TGCAGCGTTGAAGATCGGGTGGACTATGGCTACACCTTC
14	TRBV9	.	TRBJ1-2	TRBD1	CASSPKDRGAGNHF	TGTGCCAGCAGCCCCAAAGACAGGGGAGCGGGTAATCACTTC